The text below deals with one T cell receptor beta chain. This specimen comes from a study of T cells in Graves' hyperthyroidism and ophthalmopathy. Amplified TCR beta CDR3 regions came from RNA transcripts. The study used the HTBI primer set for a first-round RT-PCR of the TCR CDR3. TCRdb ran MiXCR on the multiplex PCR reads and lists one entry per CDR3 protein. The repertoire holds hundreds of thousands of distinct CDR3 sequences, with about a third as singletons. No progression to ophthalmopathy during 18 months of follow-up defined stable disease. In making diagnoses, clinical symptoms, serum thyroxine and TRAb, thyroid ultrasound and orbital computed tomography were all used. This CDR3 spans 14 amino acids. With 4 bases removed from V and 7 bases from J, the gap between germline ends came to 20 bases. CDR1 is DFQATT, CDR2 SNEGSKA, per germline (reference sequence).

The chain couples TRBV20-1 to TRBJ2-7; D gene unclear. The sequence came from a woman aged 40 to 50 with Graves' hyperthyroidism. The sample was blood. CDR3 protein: CSAIGLSSYNEQYF. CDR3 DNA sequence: TGCAGTGCTATAGGTCTGAGCTCCTACAATGAGCAGTACTTC.